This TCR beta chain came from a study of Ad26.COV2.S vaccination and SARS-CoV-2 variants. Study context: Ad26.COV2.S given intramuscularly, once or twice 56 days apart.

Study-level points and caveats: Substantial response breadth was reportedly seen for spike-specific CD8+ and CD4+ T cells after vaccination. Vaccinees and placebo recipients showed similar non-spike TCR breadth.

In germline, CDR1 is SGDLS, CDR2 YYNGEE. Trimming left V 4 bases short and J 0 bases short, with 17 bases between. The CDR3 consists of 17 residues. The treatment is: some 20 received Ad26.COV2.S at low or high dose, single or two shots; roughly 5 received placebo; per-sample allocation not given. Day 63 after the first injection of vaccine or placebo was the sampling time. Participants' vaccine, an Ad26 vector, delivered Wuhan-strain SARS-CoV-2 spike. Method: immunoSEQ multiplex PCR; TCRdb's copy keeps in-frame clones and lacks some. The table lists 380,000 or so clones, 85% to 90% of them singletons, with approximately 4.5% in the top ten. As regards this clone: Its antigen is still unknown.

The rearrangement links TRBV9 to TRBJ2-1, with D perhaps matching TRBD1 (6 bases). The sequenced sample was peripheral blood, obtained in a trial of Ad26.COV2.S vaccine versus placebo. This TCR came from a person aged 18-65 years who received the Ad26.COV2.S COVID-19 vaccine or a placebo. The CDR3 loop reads CASSPRLGAASYNEQFF. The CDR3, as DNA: TGTGCCAGCAGCCCCCGTTTGGGGGCGGCCTCCTACAATGAGCAGTTCTTC. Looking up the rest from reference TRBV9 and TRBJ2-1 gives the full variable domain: DSGVTQTPKHLITATGQRVTLRCSPRSGDLSVYWYQQSLDQGLQFLIQYYNGEERAKGNILERFSAQQFPDLHSELNLSSLELGDSALYFCASSPRLGAASYNEQFFGPGTRLTVL.